These 18 T cell receptor beta chains were sequenced from one sample in a study of glioma-infiltrating T cells after dendritic cell vaccination. Profiled with immunoSEQ multiplex PCR; TCRdb holds only in-frame clones, not every one. The table includes about 38,000 clones, 70% to 85% detected once. The material was blood, obtained before dendritic cell vaccination. The source of these receptors is a human donor with glioblastoma.

This chain uses TRBV6-5 with TRBJ1-2; a weak D match, TRBD1 (6 bases). Germline CDR1 and CDR2: MNHEY and SVGAGI. V dropped 0 bases and J dropped 3 bases, with 11 bases sitting between them. The CDR3 has 15 amino acids. Here the CDR3 reads CASSYSQGTYYGYTF. CDR3 nucleotide sequence: TGTGCCAGCAGTTACTCACAGGGAACGTACTATGGCTACACCTTC.

This sequence joins TRBV18 and TRBJ2-7; 9 nucleotides align to TRBD1. V shed 3 bases and J 1 base; nucleotides not matched to a gene: 1. Germline lookup yields CDR1 KGHSH and CDR2 LQKENI. There are 14 residues in the CDR3. The CDR3 sequence: CASSPGQGSYEQYF. DNA of the CDR3: TGTGCCAGCTCACCGGGACAGGGATCCTACGAGCAGTACTTC.

The rearrangement links TRBV4-1 to TRBJ2-3, with D uncertain. Germline V gene data show CDR1 as MGHRA and CDR2 as YSYEKL. Trimming took off 0 bases at V and 0 bases at J, with 7 bases between the two ends. The CDR3 consists of 15 residues. The CDR3 spells CASSQDPLSTDTQYF. In nucleotides, the CDR3 is TGCGCCAGCAGCCAAGATCCCCTAAGCACAGATACGCAGTATTTT.

The chain is built from TRBV13 and TRBJ2-3; 8 bases map to TRBD2. Germline trimming cut 1 base from V and 5 bases from J; bases unmatched to any gene: 5. The CDR3 loop spans 15 amino acids. Germline loops: CDR1 PRHDT, CDR2 FYEKMQ (reference sequence). The chain's CDR3 is CASSLVGGARDTQYF. CDR3 DNA sequence: TGTGCCAGCAGCTTAGTCGGGGGGGCAAGAGATACGCAGTATTTT.

The V call is TRBV6-5, the J call TRBJ1-5, with 7 bases aligning to TRBD1. The CDR3 covers 14 residues. The germline V gene has CDR1 MNHEY and CDR2 SVGAGI. V was clipped by 4 bases and J by 2 bases; unmatched bases: 2. The CDR3 sequence: CASSSTGGNQPQHF. The CDR3 DNA reads as TGTGCCAGCAGTTCCACAGGGGGCAATCAGCCCCAGCATTTT.

This clone was seen a handful of times. The chain uses TRBV30 and TRBJ2-5; 9 bases agree with TRBD2. Matching the DNA end better, TRBJ2-7 makes the J call doubtful. There are 13 residues in the CDR3. CDR1 GTSNPN and CDR2 SVGIG come from the germline V gene (reference sequence). The CDR3 DNA sequence: TGTGCCCAGGGGCGGGGGGGCGACCCCGAGCAGTACTTC. It specifies CAQGRGGDPEQYF.

The chain uses TRBV6-5 and TRBJ2-1; 10 positions agree with TRBD1. Germline V CDR1 and CDR2: MNHEY, SVGAGI. CDR3 length: 15 amino acids. Losses at the gene ends were 4 bases for V and 8 bases for J; bases not matched to a gene: 8. The CDR3 bases are TGTGCCAGCAGTTTAAGGACAGGGGGTGTGGATGAGCAGTTCTTC. It encodes CASSLRTGGVDEQFF.

This clone was observed a few times. This chain links TRBV18 with TRBJ1-1, with 7 positions matching TRBD1. Germline CDR1 and CDR2: KGHSH and LQKENI. The trim removed 3 bases at V and 1 base at J, leaving 8 bases unmatched. The length of the CDR3 is 16 residues. CDR3 amino acids: CASSPFRGTANTEAFF. In DNA form, the CDR3 reads TGTGCCAGCTCACCTTTCAGAGGGACAGCGAACACTGAAGCTTTCTTT.

The chain couples TRBV13 to TRBJ2-4; perhaps TRBD1 as D (6 bases). The CDR3 has 13 amino acids. V lost 4 bases, J lost 7 bases, and 11 bases lay in between. In germline, CDR1 is PRHDT, CDR2 FYEKMQ (reference sequence). The CDR3 DNA reads TGTGCCAGCAGCTCCGGGACACGGAACATTCAGTACTTC. This codes for CASSSGTRNIQYF. Complete variable domain (other parts from reference TRBV13 and TRBJ2-4): AAGVIQSPRHLIKEKRETATLKCYPIPRHDTVYWYQQGPGQDPQFLISFYEKMQSDKGSIPDRFSAQQFSDYHSELNMSSLELGDSALYFCASSSGTRNIQYFGAGTRLSVL.

The J gene is TRBJ2-7, the V gene TRBV7-6; TRBD2 agrees at 7 bases. The CDR3 extends over 13 amino acids. V trimming: 5 bases; J trimming: 3 bases; junction bases outside the gene matches: 4. Germline V gene data show CDR1 as SGHVS and CDR2 as FNYEAQ. The CDR3 nucleotides are TGTGCCAGCAGCCCCGGACTAGGCTACGAGCAGTACTTC. It yields the protein CASSPGLGYEQYF.

The rearrangement uses TRBV30 and TRBJ1-6; 9 positions agree with TRBD1. CDR1 and CDR2 (germline): GTSNPN, SVGIG (reference sequence). Losses at the gene ends were 4 bases for V and 4 bases for J; bases not matched to a gene: 8. CDR3 size: 16 residues. In DNA form, the CDR3 reads TGTGCCTGGAAAGGACAGGGGAGGTTTTATAATTCACCCCTCCACTTT. Translated, it gives CAWKGQGRFYNSPLHF.

This sequence joins TRBV7-3 and TRBJ2-4, with D possibly matching TRBD1 (6 bases). Germline assignment: CDR1 SGHTA and CDR2 FQGTGA. The ends were cut back, 5 bases at V and 2 bases at J, with 10 bases in the middle. CDR3 length: 14 residues. The chain's CDR3 is CASSPTGTKNIQYF. CDR3 coding DNA: TGTGCCAGCAGCCCAACAGGGACCAAAAACATTCAGTACTTC.

CDR3 DNA: TGTGCCAGCAGCTTAGCAGGGGGAAGCTCCTACGAGCAGTACTTC. Its translation is CASSLAGGSSYEQYF. This chain connects TRBV7-2 to TRBJ2-7; possibly TRBD1 for D (6 bases). Trimming pared 0 bases from V and 0 bases from J, leaving 9 bases between. CDR3 length equals 15 residues. Germline V CDR1 and CDR2: SGHTA, FQGNSA. The full variable domain, with the rest looked up from reference TRBV7-2 and TRBJ2-7, is GAGVSQSPSNKVTEKGKDVELRCDPISGHTALYWYRQSLGQGLEFLIYFQGNSAPDKSGLPSDRFSAERTGGSVSTLTIQRTQQEDSAVYLCASSLAGGSSYEQYFGPGTRLTVT.

The V and J genes are TRBV5-4 and TRBJ1-5; D perhaps matches TRBD1 (5 bases). V lost 4 bases to trimming and J lost 0 bases, with 17 bases between them. The CDR3 totals 17 residues. CDR1 and CDR2 (germline): SGHNT, YYREEE (reference sequence). The CDR3 region has the DNA TGTGCCAGCAGCATCGAACCGACAGCAAGTAGCAATCAGCCCCAGCATTTT. Encoded protein: CASSIEPTASSNQPQHF.

The chain couples TRBV9 to TRBJ2-1; 8 bases fit TRBD2. V shed 4 bases and J 1 base; nucleotides not matched to a gene: 13. CDR1 is SGDLS and CDR2 is YYNGEE in the germline V gene. The CDR3 runs 18 residues. CDR3 residues: CASSSAKTGTRSYNEQFF. CDR3 DNA sequence: TGTGCCAGCAGCTCAGCCAAGACCGGGACTAGGTCCTACAATGAGCAGTTCTTC.

Details on this clone: The germline gene is not matched at one end of the junction; a read error may be the cause. Other DNA sequences in the sample encode the same CDR3. The rearrangement uses TRBV6-6 and TRBJ1-6; the match to TRBD1 covers 9 bases. Germline CDR1 MNHNY, CDR2 SVGAGI (reference sequence). This CDR3 has 15 amino acids. In DNA form, the CDR3 reads TGTGCCAGCAGTTCACGGGACAGGGAGAATTCCCCCCTCCACTTT. It specifies CASSSRDRENSPLHF.

V usage is TRBV2 and J usage is TRBJ1-4, with TRBD1 matching over 9 bases. The V and J ends lost 5 bases and 7 bases, in that order; junction bases with no gene match: 5. Germline V gives CDR1 SNHLY, CDR2 FYNNEI. The CDR3 extends over 14 amino acids. The CDR3 bases are TGTGCCAGCAGTTTACAGGGGGCTGTTGAAAAACTGTTTTTT. Amino acid sequence: CASSLQGAVEKLFF.

This chain connects TRBV29-1 to TRBJ2-4, with 8 bases identical to TRBD1. The V segment lost 4 bases and the J segment 2 bases; nucleotides outside the gene matches: 7. Germline CDR1 and CDR2: SQVTM and ANQGSEA. This CDR3 has 15 amino acids. The CDR3 sequence is CSVVGQGATKNIQYF. The CDR3, as DNA: TGCAGCGTTGTAGGTCAGGGGGCGACCAAAAACATTCAGTACTTC.